This TCR beta chain derives from a study of shared clonotypes between healthy human individuals (dated by TCRdb to 2018 to 2020). About the study as a whole: A couple of women and a few men aged 18 to 49 years were included in the cohort. For each donor, three plates each were used for CD4 naive and CD4 memory, two plates were used for CD8 naive, and one plate was used for CD8 memory. To estimate repertoire size and how much clonotype sharing occurs between individuals, the study deeply sequenced the blood TCR repertoires of five healthy adults. Different laboratories and diverse techniques were used to prepare libraries and sequence TCR repertoires, to increase sequencing depth and limit assay-specific biases. Leukapheresis yielded between about 0.9 and 8.9 billion PBMCs per donor. What the study reported, not specific to this receptor: When four donors were compared, the shared fraction of clonotypes was around 4.6% for naive CD4, 3.5% to 4% for naive CD8, 2.3% for memory CD4, and less than 0.5% for memory CD8. Only blood was sampled, and tissue TCR repertoires likely differ from those in blood. Estimated clonotype richness was generally larger for naive than for memory subsets. The small number of donors limited the genetic and exposure-history diversity represented. Incomplete sequencing was indicated by rarefaction of sorted-subset datasets, despite the large sequencing depth. Pairwise subsampling indicated that sequencing depth was expected to affect the degree of clonotype sharing among donors. Clonotypes shared by all four sorted-subset donors showed higher generation probabilities than non-shared clonotypes.

About this clone: There is no known antigen for this receptor. Per-base qualities were not stored, and no clone one base away is much larger.

CD8 naive samples were CD45RO-negative cells positively selected for CCR7, giving a CD45RA+CCR7+ population that excluded TemRA cells. Healthy HIV-negative adults with no recently reported acute infections or vaccinations were included as donors. All donors were Caucasian adults living in Nashville, Tennessee, USA. After blood collection by leukapheresis, PBMCs were isolated using Ficoll-Histopaque density gradient centrifugation and then cryopreserved in the vapor phase of liquid nitrogen. Analytical flow cytometry was used to check the purity and quantity of every magnetically sorted T cell population. Genomic DNA was isolated from every sorted fraction and measured by UV absorbance on a Nanodrop 2000c. Using the deep immunoSEQ assay, TCR CDR3 regions were amplified from genomic DNA by multiplex PCR. Extracted genomic DNA from each cell subset was spread evenly across all wells of several immunoSEQ 96-well plates, with each plate serving as a replicate. For sorted subsets, around 0.2 ug of genomic DNA, equivalent to some 30,000 T cell genomes, went into each replicate PCR. The purified libraries were quantified using a Qubit 3.0 fluorometer, sized with a Bioanalyzer 2100, and then quantified again using the KAPA Library Quantification kit. A separate single-read 150-cycle Illumina NextSeq 550 flow cell was used to sequence each immunoSEQ 96-well plate. From the authors' description of their analysis: Because only junctional sequences without quality scores were contained in the immunoSEQ output, filtering matching that applied to full-length reads could not be performed. Sequences were annotated with PyIR, a Python wrapper for IgBLAST v1.9, using IMGT germline references to assign V/J genes and CDR3. Reads were filtered out if the reads had weak V/J assignments (E-value above 1e-6), no CDR3, stop codons, out-of-frame junctions, or ambiguous translated residues. V3J clonotypes were defined by identical inferred V gene, J gene, and CDR3 amino acid sequence. To compute the percentage overlap between repertoires, the number of shared unique clonotypes was divided by the size of the smaller repertoire. Repertoire richness was assessed with RTK rarefaction, the Chao1 estimator, and Recon v2.1 estimates of unobserved clonotypes. OLGA was used to compute generation probabilities for all TCRbeta clonotypes that the gDNA method yielded from several donors. The immuneACCESS repertoire file appears here via TCRdb, limited to in-frame rearrangements. These files lack a portion of the clones; in checked studies, under half of the deficit traces to unresolved V genes, and the cause of the others is not known. That table is the source of V, J and clone size, and D and trimming were worked out from the DNA. This sample holds around 2.1 million clones; just over 90% were observed only once. The top ten hold approximately 1.7% of the sample.

V is trimmed back by 7 bases and J by 7 bases, and the junction contains 9 bases that no gene match accounts for. The CDR3 goes from the cysteine to the phenylalanine over 14 residues. The retained sequence is limited to the CDR3, 42 bases, with the frame set at the first base. The germline V gene encodes CDR1 MDHEN and CDR2 SYDVKM. The sequencing input was naive CD8+ T cells from PBMCs. What this sample's cell subset or site label stands for: CD45RA+CCR7+. The chain is encoded by TRBV28 joined to TRBJ2-7; TRBD1 aligns with 11 central bases. This TCR derives from a man aged 18-30 years in good health. Some clones in this sample may be carry-over from other donors' samples. The nucleotides read TGTGCCAGCAACCAGGACAGGGGGCGCTTGGAGCAGTACTTC. This encodes CASNQDRGRLEQYF. Outside the CDR3, residues come from the reference TRBV28 and TRBJ2-7 proteins, so the full variable domain is: DVKVTQSSRYLVKRTGEKVFLECVQDMDHENMFWYRQDPGLGLRLIYFSYDVKMKEKGDIPEGYSVSREKKERFSLILESASTNQTSMYLCASNQDRGRLEQYFGPGTRLTVT.